A single sample gave rise to the 8 T cell receptor beta chains below, sequenced in a study of response to subunit inactivated influenza vaccine. Each CDR3 protein is one row after TCRdb ran MiXCR on the RT-PCR reads. The sample gives about 190,000 distinct CDR3 sequences, 14% of which show up once; roughly 26% is in the top ten. The sample consisted of CD8+ T cells sorted from PBMCs, taken around 5 days after vaccination. These receptors all come from a man aged 45 to 65 who received an inactivated influenza vaccine.

This clonotype came up a few times. The genes are TRBV6-2 or TRBV6-3 and TRBJ1-1; D gene uncertain. V was clipped by 3 bases and J by 7 bases, with 18 bases between them. The CDR3 runs 15 residues. Germline V gives CDR1 MNHEY, CDR2 SVGEGT. The CDR3 region is CASSYGPGRPLEAFF. The CDR3 coding sequence is TGTGCCAGCAGTTATGGGCCCGGCCGCCCCCTTGAAGCTTTCTTT.

The chain has TRBV10-3 and TRBJ2-2, with TRBD1 matching over 7 bases. Germline V gene sequence: CDR1 ENHRY, CDR2 SYGVKD. V gave up 3 bases and J gave up 0 bases; unmatched junction bases: 4. The CDR3 has 16 residues. The CDR3 sequence is CAISDRGGANTGELFF. CDR3 sequence (DNA): TGTGCCATCAGTGACAGAGGGGGCGCGAACACCGGGGAGCTGTTTTTT.

This clonotype was seen only a few times. This chain links TRBV28 with TRBJ2-7; 12 positions match TRBD2. The junction had 7 bases not matched to a gene; V was cut back by 5 bases and J by 5 bases. The CDR3 runs to 15 residues. CDR1 is MDHEN and CDR2 is SYDVKM in the germline V gene. The CDR3 sequence is CASSRLTSGSDEQYF. For the CDR3, the DNA is TGTGCCAGCAGTCGATTGACTAGCGGGAGCGACGAGCAGTACTTC.

This clonotype turned up a few times. The CDR3 DNA sequence: TGCGCCAGCGGCCGGGGAGACCACGAGCAGTACTTC. It translates to CASGRGDHEQYF. The chain has TRBV5-1 and TRBJ2-7, with D possibly TRBD2 on 5 matching bases. CDR3 length: 12 residues. The V end lost 7 bases, the J end lost 5 bases, and 13 bases lay between the germline ends. Per germline, CDR1 SGHRS and CDR2 YFSETQ.

This chain connects TRBV6-2 or TRBV6-3 to TRBJ2-7, with D unresolved. Germline lookup yields CDR1 MNHEY and CDR2 SVGEGT. V lost 0 bases, J lost 7 bases, and 4 bases lay in between. CDR3 length equals 11 residues. Here the CDR3 reads CASSYSLEQYF. In DNA, the CDR3 is TGTGCCAGCAGTTACTCGTTAGAGCAGTACTTC.

This clonotype has only a few counts. This chain links TRBV28 with TRBJ2-7, with TRBD2 identical over 9 bases. The CDR3 spans 14 residues. Germline loops: CDR1 MDHEN, CDR2 SYDVKM. Unmatched junction bases numbered 8, after V lost 6 bases and J lost 5 bases. CDR3 in DNA: TGTGCCAGCAGGGCCGGGACTAGCCTCCACGAGCAGTACTTC. It codes for CASRAGTSLHEQYF.

The chain couples TRBV5-5 to TRBJ2-1, with a tentative D call TRBD1 (5 bases). The CDR3 loop spans 11 amino acids. Trimming stripped 2 bases from V and 16 bases from J, with 13 bases between. Germline V gene sequence: CDR1 SGHKS, CDR2 YYEKEE (reference sequence). CDR3 sequence (DNA): TGTGCCAGCAGCTTAGGGGCAGGGAAATTCTTC. Translated: CASSLGAGKFF. Together with reference TRBV5-5 and TRBJ2-1, the CDR3 gives the full variable domain: DAGVTQSPTHLIKTRGQQVTLRCSPISGHKSVSWYQQVLGQGPQFIFQYYEKEERGRGNFPDRFSARQFPNYSSELNVNALLLGDSALYLCASSLGAGKFFGPGTRLTVL.

The table lists this clonotype with a few counts. This chain connects TRBV12-3 or TRBV12-4 to TRBJ2-3; D assignment may be TRBD1 or TRBD2 (6 bases each). This CDR3 comprises 14 residues. Trimming shortened V by 3 bases and J by 4 bases, and 11 bases separated the two germline ends. The CDR3 DNA is TGTGCCAGCAGTTTTGGGGGGCAGTCAGATACGCAGTATTTT. It encodes CASSFGGQSDTQYF.